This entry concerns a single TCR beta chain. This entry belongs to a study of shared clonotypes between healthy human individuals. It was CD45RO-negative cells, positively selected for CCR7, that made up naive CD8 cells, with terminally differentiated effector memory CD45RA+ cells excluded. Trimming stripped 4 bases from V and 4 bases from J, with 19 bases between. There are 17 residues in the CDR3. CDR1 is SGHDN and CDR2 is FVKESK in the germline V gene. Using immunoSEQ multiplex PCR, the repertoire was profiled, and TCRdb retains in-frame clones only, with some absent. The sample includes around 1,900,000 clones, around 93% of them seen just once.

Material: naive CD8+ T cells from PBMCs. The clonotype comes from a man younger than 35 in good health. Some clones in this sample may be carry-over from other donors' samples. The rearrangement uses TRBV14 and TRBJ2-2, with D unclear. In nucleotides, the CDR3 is TGTGCCAGCAGCCTGGTTTCCCGTCCCGGTCTCACCGGGGAGCTGTTTTTT. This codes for CASSLVSRPGLTGELFF.